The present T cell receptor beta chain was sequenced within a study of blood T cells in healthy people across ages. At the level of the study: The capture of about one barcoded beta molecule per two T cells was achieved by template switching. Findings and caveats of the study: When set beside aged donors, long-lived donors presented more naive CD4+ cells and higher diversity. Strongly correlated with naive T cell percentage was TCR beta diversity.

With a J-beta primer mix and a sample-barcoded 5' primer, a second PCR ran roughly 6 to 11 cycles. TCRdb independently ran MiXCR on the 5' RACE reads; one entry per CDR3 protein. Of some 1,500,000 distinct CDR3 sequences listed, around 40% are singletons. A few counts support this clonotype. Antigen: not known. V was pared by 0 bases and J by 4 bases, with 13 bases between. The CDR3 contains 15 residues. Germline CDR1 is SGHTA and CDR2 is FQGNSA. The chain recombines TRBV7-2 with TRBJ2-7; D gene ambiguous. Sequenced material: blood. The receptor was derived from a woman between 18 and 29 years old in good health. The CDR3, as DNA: TGTGCCAGCAGCTTAGCAAGACCATCCAGGTACGAGCAGTACTTC. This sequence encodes CASSLARPSRYEQYF.